The 22 T cell receptor beta chains listed next were all sequenced from one sample in a study of blood T cell repertoires in COVID-19. TCRdb's table, derived via immunoSEQ multiplex PCR, lists solely in-frame clones and lacks some. The data contain about 280,000 clones, roughly 85% of them singletons. Sequencing used PBMCs or T cells enriched from blood (not recorded which). The receptors stem from a woman in her fifties or sixties who had recovered from COVID-19.

V usage is TRBV28 and J usage is TRBJ1-4, with 7 bases identical to TRBD1. The V gene end was trimmed by 4 bases and the J gene end by 4 bases; junction bases not matched to a gene: 6. The CDR3 is 15 amino acids. The germline V gene has CDR1 MDHEN and CDR2 SYDVKM. CDR3 sequence reads: CASSSPGTDNEKLFF. The CDR3 DNA sequence: TGTGCCAGCAGTTCACCAGGGACAGATAATGAAAAACTGTTTTTT.

The count of this clone is one. This rearrangement joins TRBV14 to TRBJ1-2; D is possibly TRBD1 (5 bases). The V and J ends lost 3 bases and 1 base respectively, with 12 bases between them. The CDR3 contains 15 residues. Per the germline V gene, CDR1 is SGHDN and CDR2 is FVKESK. CDR3 coding DNA: TGTGCCAGCAGCCAGGGGCAGAGAGTTAACTATGGCTACACCTTC. Its protein product is CASSQGQRVNYGYTF.

This chain joins TRBV9 and TRBJ2-3, with a possible D match to TRBD2 (7 bases). The CDR3 extends over 16 amino acids. V lost 3 bases and J 5 bases, leaving 19 bases between the germline ends. CDR1 and CDR2 from the germline V gene are SGDLS and YYNGEE. The CDR3 region has the DNA TGTGCCAGCAGCGATATACGAGGGAGGGGGGAAGATACGCAGTATTTT. Translating it yields CASSDIRGRGEDTQYF.

The V call is TRBV28, the J call TRBJ1-2, with D possibly being TRBD1 (5 bases). The CDR3 covers 14 residues. Germline loops: CDR1 MDHEN, CDR2 SYDVKM. V shed 1 base and J shed 4 bases, with 10 bases lying between them. The chain's CDR3 is CASSLFGGGYGYTF. Written as DNA, the CDR3 is TGTGCCAGCAGTTTATTTGGGGGGGGCTATGGCTACACCTTC.

The V call is TRBV5-1, the J call TRBJ1-1; D gene unclear. V dropped 2 bases and J dropped 6 bases, with 14 bases sitting between them. Germline loops: CDR1 SGHRS, CDR2 YFSETQ. The CDR3 loop spans 14 amino acids. The DNA for the CDR3 is TGCGCCAGCAGCTTTAGCGGGCGCCCCGCTGAAGCTTTCTTT. Its protein product is CASSFSGRPAEAFF.

V gene TRBV10-3 combines with J gene TRBJ1-1; TRBD1 aligns across 7 bases. After removal of 6 bases from V and 0 bases from J, the junction contained 7 bases not matched to a gene. Germline lookup yields CDR1 ENHRY and CDR2 SYGVKD. The CDR3 is made up of 15 amino acids. CDR3 region: CAISTQGSMNTEAFF. CDR3 sequence (DNA): TGTGCCATCAGCACACAGGGGTCCATGAACACTGAAGCTTTCTTT.

This clone showed up just a few times. CDR3 in DNA: TGTGCCAGTAGTAACCGACAGGGGATCAGCTATGGCTACACCTTC. Protein product: CASSNRQGISYGYTF. The chain has TRBV19 and TRBJ1-2; 8 nucleotides line up with TRBD1. Looked up from germline, CDR1 is LNHDA and CDR2 is SQIVND (reference sequence). V gave up 4 bases and J gave up 4 bases; unmatched junction bases: 8. The CDR3 runs to 15 residues.

This rearrangement joins TRBV6-2 or TRBV6-3 to TRBJ1-5; a weak D match, TRBD1 (6 bases). Germline V gene lookup returns CDR1 MNHEY and CDR2 SVGEGT. The V and J ends lost 4 bases and 0 bases respectively, with 10 bases between them. The CDR3 has 15 amino acids. CDR3 in amino acids: CASSSGHRSNQPQHF. In nucleotides, the CDR3 is TGTGCCAGCAGTTCGGGACATCGTAGCAATCAGCCCCAGCATTTT.

J is TRBJ2-5 and V is TRBV28, with D possibly TRBD1 on 5 matching bases. V was trimmed by 3 bases and J by 5 bases, leaving 19 bases between them. Germline CDR1 and CDR2: MDHEN and SYDVKM. This CDR3 region has 16 residues. The CDR3 protein is CASSFQGRAKGETQYF. CDR3 bases: TGTGCCAGCAGTTTCCAAGGTCGGGCGAAGGGGGAGACCCAGTACTTC.

The rearrangement links TRBV4-1 to TRBJ2-4; 14 nucleotides agree with TRBD2. The V segment lost 4 bases and the J segment 1 base; nucleotides outside the gene matches: 12. The CDR3 covers 20 residues. Germline CDR1 and CDR2: MGHRA and YSYEKL. In nucleotides, the CDR3 is TGCGCCAGCAGCCCCCCACCCTTGGGACTAGCGGGAGTGGCCAAAAACATTCAGTACTTC. Protein: CASSPPPLGLAGVAKNIQYF.

This clone occurred a few times. The chain joins TRBV28 to TRBJ1-6; the match to TRBD1 covers 8 bases. CDR1 MDHEN and CDR2 SYDVKM come from the germline V gene. V dropped 6 bases and J dropped 10; count of bases not matched to a gene: 2. The length of the CDR3 is 12 residues. This chain's CDR3 is CASRTGESPLHF. Written as DNA, the CDR3 is TGTGCCAGCAGGACAGGGGAATCACCCCTCCACTTT.

This chain links TRBV5-1 with TRBJ2-5, with 7 bases lining up with TRBD1. Losses at the gene ends were 6 bases for V and 2 bases for J; bases not matched to a gene: 7. The CDR3 length is 14 residues. Germline CDR1 reads SGHRS; CDR2 reads YFSETQ. CDR3 sequence: CASKIGTAQETQYF. The CDR3 DNA reads TGCGCCAGCAAGATTGGGACAGCACAAGAGACCCAGTACTTC.

J is TRBJ1-2 and V is TRBV28, with 8 bases fitting TRBD1. J lost 6 bases, V lost 6 bases, and 6 bases had no gene match. This CDR3 has 13 amino acids. The germline V gene encodes CDR1 MDHEN and CDR2 SYDVKM. CDR3 in DNA: TGTGCCAGCAGGCGACAGGGACAGGATGGCTACACCTTC. It encodes CASRRQGQDGYTF.

The chain carries TRBV5-1 and TRBJ2-1; TRBD2 agrees at 9 bases. The CDR3 sequence is 17 residues long. Losses at the gene ends were 2 bases for V and 7 bases for J; bases not matched to a gene: 13. Germline V lookup: CDR1 SGHRS, CDR2 YFSETQ. The CDR3 loop is CASSLSVASGVGNEQFF. CDR3 in DNA: TGCGCCAGCAGCTTATCGGTGGCTAGCGGGGTTGGGAATGAGCAGTTCTTC. The full variable domain, its missing parts supplied by reference TRBV5-1 and TRBJ2-1, is KAGVTQTPRYLIKTRGQQVTLSCSPISGHRSVSWYQQTPGQGLQFLFEYFSETQRNKGNFPGRFSGRQFSNSRSEMNVSTLELGDSALYLCASSLSVASGVGNEQFFGPGTRLTVL.

The chain carries TRBV29-1 and TRBJ1-1; TRBD1 aligns across 8 bases. In germline, CDR1 is SQVTM, CDR2 ANQGSEA. The CDR3 loop spans 14 amino acids. J lost 4 bases, V lost 4 bases, and 8 bases had no gene match. The CDR3 loop is CSVAIRTGITEAFF. In nucleotides, the CDR3 is TGCAGCGTTGCGATTAGGACAGGGATCACTGAAGCTTTCTTT.

The chain links TRBV27 to TRBJ1-2, with a tentative D call TRBD1 (6 bases). The germline gives CDR1 MNHEY, CDR2 SMNVEV (reference sequence). The CDR3 consists of 14 residues. V was trimmed by 0 bases and J by 3 bases, leaving 8 bases between them. The CDR3 nucleotides read TGTGCCAGCAGTTTATCCCAGGGGCACTATGGCTACACCTTC. Its protein is CASSLSQGHYGYTF.

The chain is built from TRBV5-1 and TRBJ1-2; the D gene is possibly TRBD1 (6 bases). Germline V gene sequence: CDR1 SGHRS, CDR2 YFSETQ. V lost 7 bases to trimming and J lost 4 bases, with 14 bases between them. The CDR3 runs 13 residues. This CDR3 reads CASGQRNSYGYTF. The CDR3 DNA is TGCGCCAGCGGACAGAGAAATAGCTATGGCTACACCTTC. The full variable domain, rest sourced from reference TRBV5-1 and TRBJ1-2, is KAGVTQTPRYLIKTRGQQVTLSCSPISGHRSVSWYQQTPGQGLQFLFEYFSETQRNKGNFPGRFSGRQFSNSRSEMNVSTLELGDSALYLCASGQRNSYGYTFGSGTRLTVV.

The V gene is TRBV28, the J gene TRBJ1-1; weak D call: TRBD1 (5 bases). V dropped 6 bases and J dropped 1 base, with 12 bases sitting between them. Germline V gene data show CDR1 as MDHEN and CDR2 as SYDVKM. The CDR3 consists of 14 residues. The CDR3 sequence: CASSTQVGNTEAFF. The DNA of the CDR3 is TGTGCCAGCAGCACACAGGTGGGGAACACTGAAGCTTTCTTT.

The chain recombines TRBV10-3 with TRBJ2-4; 9 nucleotides align to TRBD2. The CDR3 runs to 18 residues. J was trimmed by 0 bases and V by 0 bases; bases with no gene match: 6. Germline assignment: CDR1 ENHRY and CDR2 SYGVKD. This CDR3 is CAISESLAGLLAKNIQYF. In DNA, the CDR3 is TGTGCCATCAGTGAGTCGCTAGCGGGACTCCTAGCCAAAAACATTCAGTACTTC.

The chain is built from TRBV7-2 and TRBJ2-3; D call uncertain. This CDR3 contains 13 residues. Germline-derived CDR1 and CDR2 are SGHTA and FQGNSA. V was shortened by 5 bases and J by 5 bases, with 11 bases between the two germline ends. The CDR3 DNA reads TGTGCCAGCAGCCGAGTTGGCGGAGATACGCAGTATTTT. Translation: CASSRVGGDTQYF.

The V and J genes are TRBV7-9 and TRBJ2-5; D may be TRBD1 (5 bases). Germline V gene sequence: CDR1 SEHNR, CDR2 FQNEAQ (reference sequence). This CDR3 contains 15 residues. With 1 base removed from V and 2 bases from J, the gap between germline ends came to 11 bases. The CDR3 coding sequence is TGTGCCAGCAGCTTAGAAAAACAGGTACAAGAGACCCAGTACTTC. This codes for CASSLEKQVQETQYF.

The J gene is TRBJ2-7, the V gene TRBV7-9, with D possibly matching TRBD2 (7 bases). CDR1 is SEHNR and CDR2 is FQNEAQ in the germline V gene (reference sequence). Trimming cost V 5 bases and J 3 bases, with 14 bases left between them. CDR3 length: 14 residues. The CDR3 loop reads CASSPGGHFYEQYF. The CDR3 DNA reads TGTGCCAGCAGCCCCGGGGGGCACTTCTACGAGCAGTACTTC.